This T cell receptor beta chain was observed in a study of blood T cell repertoires in COVID-19. Study-level information: PBMCs, B-cell-depleted T cells, or T cells were the source of the cDNA or gDNA that made up the material.

Germline V gene data show CDR1 as MNHEY and CDR2 as SMNVEV (reference sequence). The CDR3 is made up of 13 amino acids. The junction had 7 bases not matched to a gene; V was cut back by 6 bases and J by 8 bases. Generated by immunoSEQ multiplex PCR, the TCRdb table keeps only in-frame clones and is missing some. The sample includes 53,000 or so clones, approximately 90% of them seen just once. The V gene is TRBV27, the J gene TRBJ1-2; 9 positions match TRBD1. The specimen was peripheral blood. This receptor was obtained from a man aged 80 or over with acute or convalescent COVID-19. The CDR3, as DNA: TGTGCCAGCAGACAACAGGGGGCGGGGGGCTACACCTTC. Translated: CASRQQGAGGYTF.